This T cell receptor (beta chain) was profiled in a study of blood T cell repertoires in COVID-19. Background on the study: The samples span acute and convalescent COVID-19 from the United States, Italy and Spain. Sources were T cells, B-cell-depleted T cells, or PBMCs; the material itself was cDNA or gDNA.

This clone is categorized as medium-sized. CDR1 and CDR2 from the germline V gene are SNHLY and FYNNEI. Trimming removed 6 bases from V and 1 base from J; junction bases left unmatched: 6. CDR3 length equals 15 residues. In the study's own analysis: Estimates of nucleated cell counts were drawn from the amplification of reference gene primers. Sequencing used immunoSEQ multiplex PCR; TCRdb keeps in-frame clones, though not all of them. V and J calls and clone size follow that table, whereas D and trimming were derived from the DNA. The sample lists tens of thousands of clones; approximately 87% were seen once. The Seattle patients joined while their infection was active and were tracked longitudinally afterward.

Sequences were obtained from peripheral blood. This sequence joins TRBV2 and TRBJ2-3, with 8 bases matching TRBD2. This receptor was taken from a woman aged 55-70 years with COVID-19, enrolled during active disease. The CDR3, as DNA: TGTGCCAGCAGAGCGGGAGCATTTGGCACAGATACGCAGTATTTT. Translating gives CASRAGAFGTDTQYF.